The rows below give T cell receptor beta chains drawn from one sample of a study of blood T cells in healthy people across ages. TCRdb passed the 5' RACE reads through MiXCR, listing each CDR3 protein once. The sample includes 780,000 or so distinct CDR3 sequences, roughly 56% seen only once; the top ten take around a quarter. The specimen sequenced was blood. These receptors were collected from a man aged 35 to 55 in good health. CDR3s include the opening cysteine and the closing phenylalanine or tryptophan. Each record gives: clone size, D gene, J gene, V gene, CDR3 protein, CDR3 DNA. A D gene is named only where the DNA matches it firmly. Size tells how often a clone was seen (once, few, many) or the class of an expanded clone, and some rows leave it out.

-	TRBD2	TRBJ2-2	TRBV6-5	CASILRWTSGIRSSTGELFF	TGTGCCAGCATACTCCGTTGGACTAGCGGGATCCGAAGTAGCACCGGGGAGCTGTTTTTT
-	TRBD2	TRBJ2-3	TRBV5-6	CASSGGLSSGGAHTQYF	TGTGCCAGCAGCGGGGGACTTTCTAGCGGGGGGGCCCATACGCAGTATTTT
-	-	TRBJ2-1	TRBV20-1	CSARVVREQFF	TGCAGTGCTAGAGTTGTCCGTGAGCAGTTCTTC
-	-	TRBJ2-2	TRBV2	CASRFSTTRTGELFF	TGTGCCAGCAGATTTTCTACTACCCGGACCGGGGAGCTGTTTTTT
-	-	TRBJ2-4	TRBV7-9	CASRSGIDAVMSKNIQYF	TGTGCCAGCAGATCAGGGATTGATGCTGTGATGTCCAAAAACATTCAGTACTTC
few	-	TRBJ1-2	TRBV5-6	CASSLGRNPILNYGYTF	TGTGCCAGCAGCTTGGGGCGGAATCCCATACTTAACTATGGCTACACCTTC
-	TRBD1	TRBJ2-7	TRBV28	CASINRVGTGREQYF	TGTGCCAGCATTAACCGGGTCGGGACAGGGCGCGAGCAGTACTTC
-	-	TRBJ2-5	TRBV7-3	CASSFYPDLETQYF	TGTGCCAGCAGCTTTTACCCCGACTTAGAGACCCAGTACTTC
-	-	TRBJ2-1	TRBV2	CASSRYPGFSQFF	TGTGCCAGCAGCCGCTACCCGGGCTTCTCTCAGTTCTTC
few	TRBD2	TRBJ2-1	TRBV5-1	CASAEGSGKNEQFF	TGCGCCAGCGCCGAGGGTAGCGGGAAAAATGAGCAGTTCTTC
-	-	TRBJ2-3	TRBV5-1	CASSSPMKGDTQYF	TGCGCCAGCAGCTCCCCTATGAAAGGAGATACGCAGTATTTT
few	-	TRBJ2-3	TRBV27	CASSLVGGRNTDTQYF	TGTGCCAGCAGTTTAGTTGGTGGCAGAAACACAGATACGCAGTATTTT
few	-	TRBJ2-5	TRBV9	CASSIASAGETQYF	TGTGCCAGCAGCATAGCGTCCGCGGGGGAGACCCAGTACTTC
-	-	TRBJ2-2	TRBV6-2/TRBV6-3	CASSIITGELFF	TGTGCCAGCAGTATAATCACCGGGGAGCTGTTTTTT
few	TRBD2	TRBJ2-5	TRBV27	CASKQPGLAGGEQYF	TGTGCCAGCAAGCAACCGGGACTAGCGGGAGGCGAGCAGTACTTT
-	TRBD2	TRBJ2-7	TRBV5-6	CASSRVGLNHEQYF	TGTGCCAGCAGTCGTGTGGGACTAAATCACGAGCAGTACTTC
-	TRBD1	TRBJ1-1	TRBV29-1	CSVDRGPNTEAFF	TGCAGCGTTGACAGGGGGCCGAACACTGAAGCTTTCTTT
-	-	TRBJ2-7	TRBV11-1	CASRMRRNEQYF	TGTGCCAGCAGAATGAGGCGGAATGAGCAGTACTTC
few	-	TRBJ2-1	TRBV4-3	CASSQDPRTDGNEQFF	TGCGCCAGCAGCCAAGATCCTAGGACAGACGGCAATGAGCAGTTCTTC
-	-	TRBJ2-1	TRBV28	CASSLMAGASYNEQFF	TGTGCCAGCAGTTTAATGGCAGGGGCCTCCTACAATGAGCAGTTCTTC
-	TRBD2	TRBJ2-3	TRBV7-2	CASSLLAGILTDTQYF	TGTGCCAGCAGCTTATTAGCGGGAATCCTCACAGATACGCAGTATTTT
few	-	TRBJ2-5	TRBV12-3/TRBV12-4	CASSQEKTQYF	TGTGCCAGCAGCCAGGAGAAGACCCAGTACTTC
-	-	TRBJ2-1	TRBV28	CASSFGSGKGGLFF	TGTGCCAGCAGTTTCGGGTCCGGGAAGGGGGGGTTGTTCTTC
-	-	TRBJ1-5	TRBV28	CASSPQQGRGHQPQHF	TGTGCCAGCAGTCCACAACAGGGTCGGGGACATCAGCCCCAGCATTTT
few	-	TRBJ2-3	TRBV11-2	CASSLDRWGDTQYF	TGTGCCAGCAGCTTAGACCGTTGGGGGGATACGCAGTATTTT
-	TRBD1	TRBJ1-5	TRBV20-1	CSARTGEGNQPQHF	TGCAGTGCAAGGACAGGGGAAGGCAATCAGCCCCAGCATTTT
-	TRBD1	TRBJ1-5	TRBV5-1	CASSYGTGGFQPQHF	TGCGCCAGCAGCTATGGGACAGGGGGCTTCCAGCCCCAGCATTTT
-	-	TRBJ2-3	TRBV5-6	CASSPGRAQGDTQYF	TGTGCCAGCAGCCCCGGACGAGCCCAGGGAGATACGCAGTATTTT
-	TRBD1	TRBJ2-6	TRBV12-3/TRBV12-4	CASSGRQGISGANVLTF	TGTGCCAGCAGTGGAAGACAGGGGATCTCTGGGGCCAACGTCCTGACTTTC